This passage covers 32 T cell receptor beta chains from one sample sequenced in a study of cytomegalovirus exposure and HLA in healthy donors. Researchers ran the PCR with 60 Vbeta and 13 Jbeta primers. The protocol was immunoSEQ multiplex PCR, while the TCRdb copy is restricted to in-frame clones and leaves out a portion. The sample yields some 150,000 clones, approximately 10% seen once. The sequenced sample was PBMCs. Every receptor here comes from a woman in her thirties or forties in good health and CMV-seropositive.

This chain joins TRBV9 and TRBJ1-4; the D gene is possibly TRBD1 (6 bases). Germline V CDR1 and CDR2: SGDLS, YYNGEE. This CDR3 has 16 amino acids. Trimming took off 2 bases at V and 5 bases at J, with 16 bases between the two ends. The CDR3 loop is CASSVAATGPNEKLFF. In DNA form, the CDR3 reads TGTGCCAGCAGCGTCGCGGCGACAGGTCCAAATGAAAAACTGTTTTTT.

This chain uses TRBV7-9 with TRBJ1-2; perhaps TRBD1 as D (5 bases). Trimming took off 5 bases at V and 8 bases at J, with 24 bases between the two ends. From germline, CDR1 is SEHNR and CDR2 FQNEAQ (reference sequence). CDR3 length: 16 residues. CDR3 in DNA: TGTGCCAGCAGCCTCGGGACTGGACTTTACTTGGGGGGCTACACCTTC. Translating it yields CASSLGTGLYLGGYTF.

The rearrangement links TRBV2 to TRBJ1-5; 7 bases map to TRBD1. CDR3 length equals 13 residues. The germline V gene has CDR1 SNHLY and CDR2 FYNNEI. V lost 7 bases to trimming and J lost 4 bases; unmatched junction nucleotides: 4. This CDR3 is CASKGQSNQPQHF. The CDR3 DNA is TGTGCCAGCAAGGGACAGTCTAATCAGCCCCAGCATTTT.

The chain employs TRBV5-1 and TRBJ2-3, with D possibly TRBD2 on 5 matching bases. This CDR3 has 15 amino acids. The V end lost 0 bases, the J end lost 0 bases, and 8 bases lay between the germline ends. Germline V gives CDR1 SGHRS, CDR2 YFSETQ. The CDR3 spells CASSLEGSSTDTQYF. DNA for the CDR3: TGCGCCAGCAGCTTGGAAGGGAGTAGCACAGATACGCAGTATTTT.

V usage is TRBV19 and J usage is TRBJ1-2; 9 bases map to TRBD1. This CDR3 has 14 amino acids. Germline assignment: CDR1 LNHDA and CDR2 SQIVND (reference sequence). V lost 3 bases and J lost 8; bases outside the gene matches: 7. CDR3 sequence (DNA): TGTGCCAGTAGTATGGGACAGGGACCCTGGGGCTACACCTTC. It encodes CASSMGQGPWGYTF.

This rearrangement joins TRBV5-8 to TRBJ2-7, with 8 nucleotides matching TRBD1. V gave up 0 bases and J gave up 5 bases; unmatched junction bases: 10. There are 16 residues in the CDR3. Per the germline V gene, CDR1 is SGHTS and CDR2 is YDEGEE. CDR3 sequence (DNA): TGTGCCAGCAGCTTGGTTCGTACAGGGGGGCGGAACGAGCAGTACTTC. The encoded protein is CASSLVRTGGRNEQYF.

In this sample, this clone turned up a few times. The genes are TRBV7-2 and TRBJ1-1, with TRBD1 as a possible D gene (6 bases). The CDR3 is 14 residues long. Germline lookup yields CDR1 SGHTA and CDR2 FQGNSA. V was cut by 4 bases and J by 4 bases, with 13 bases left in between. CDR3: CASSSTQGVTEAFF. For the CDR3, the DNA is TGTGCCAGCAGCTCTACACAGGGAGTCACTGAAGCTTTCTTT.

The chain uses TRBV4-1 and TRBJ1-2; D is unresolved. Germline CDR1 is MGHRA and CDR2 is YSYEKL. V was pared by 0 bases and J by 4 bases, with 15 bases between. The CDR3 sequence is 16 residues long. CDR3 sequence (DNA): TGCGCCAGCAGCCAAGAAGGTGGAGGGAACGTCTATGGCTACACCTTC. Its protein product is CASSQEGGGNVYGYTF.

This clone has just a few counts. The CDR3 region is CANDYRSNQPQHF. The CDR3, as DNA: TGTGCCAACGACTATCGGAGCAATCAGCCCCAGCATTTT. The rearrangement uses TRBV10-3 and TRBJ1-5, with D uncertain. The CDR3 extends over 13 amino acids. V was trimmed by 10 bases and J by 1 base, leaving 11 bases between them. Germline CDR1 is ENHRY and CDR2 is SYGVKD.

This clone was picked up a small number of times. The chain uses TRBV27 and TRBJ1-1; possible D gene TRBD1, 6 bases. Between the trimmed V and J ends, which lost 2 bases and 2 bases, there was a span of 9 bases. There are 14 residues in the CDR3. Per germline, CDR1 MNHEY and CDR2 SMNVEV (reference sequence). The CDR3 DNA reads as TGTGCCAGCAGTTTACCAGGGGCAAACACTGAAGCTTTCTTT. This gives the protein CASSLPGANTEAFF.

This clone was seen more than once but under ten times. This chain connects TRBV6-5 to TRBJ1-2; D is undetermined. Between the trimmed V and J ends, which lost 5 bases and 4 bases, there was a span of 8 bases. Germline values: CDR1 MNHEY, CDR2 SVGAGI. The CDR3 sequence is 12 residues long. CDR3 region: CASSHGSYGYTF. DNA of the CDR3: TGTGCCAGCAGTCACGGGAGCTATGGCTACACCTTC.

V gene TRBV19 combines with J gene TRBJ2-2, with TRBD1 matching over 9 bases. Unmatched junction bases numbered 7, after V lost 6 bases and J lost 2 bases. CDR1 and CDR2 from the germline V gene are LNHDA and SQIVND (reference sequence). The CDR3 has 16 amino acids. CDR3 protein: CASSLQGAPNTGELFF. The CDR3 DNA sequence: TGTGCCAGTAGCTTACAGGGGGCGCCTAACACCGGGGAGCTGTTTTTT.

Written as DNA, the CDR3 is TGTGCCAGCAACCTTAATAGAGATGAAAAACTGTTTTTT. Translated, it gives CASNLNRDEKLFF. The chain employs TRBV11-2 and TRBJ1-4; no clear D. V was pared by 7 bases and J by 6 bases, with 12 bases between. Germline assignment: CDR1 SGHAT and CDR2 FQNNGV. CDR3 size: 13 residues.

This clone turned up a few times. CDR3 DNA: TGCGCCAGCAGCCCTACGACTAGGGCGGTAGATACGCAGTATTTT. Protein product: CASSPTTRAVDTQYF. The chain joins TRBV5-1 to TRBJ2-3; D is possibly TRBD2 (6 bases). CDR3 length: 15 residues. CDR1 is SGHRS, CDR2 YFSETQ, per germline. V lost 4 bases and J 5 bases, leaving 17 bases between the germline ends. The full variable domain, its missing parts supplied by reference TRBV5-1 and TRBJ2-3, is KAGVTQTPRYLIKTRGQQVTLSCSPISGHRSVSWYQQTPGQGLQFLFEYFSETQRNKGNFPGRFSGRQFSNSRSEMNVSTLELGDSALYLCASSPTTRAVDTQYFGPGTRLTVL.

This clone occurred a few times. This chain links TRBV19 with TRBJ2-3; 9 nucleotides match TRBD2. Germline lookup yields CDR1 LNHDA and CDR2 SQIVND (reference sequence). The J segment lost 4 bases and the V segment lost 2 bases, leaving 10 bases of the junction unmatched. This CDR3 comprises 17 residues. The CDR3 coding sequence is TGTGCCAGTAGTATATTGGGAGTAGCGGGGGTCGCAGATACGCAGTATTTT. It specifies CASSILGVAGVADTQYF.

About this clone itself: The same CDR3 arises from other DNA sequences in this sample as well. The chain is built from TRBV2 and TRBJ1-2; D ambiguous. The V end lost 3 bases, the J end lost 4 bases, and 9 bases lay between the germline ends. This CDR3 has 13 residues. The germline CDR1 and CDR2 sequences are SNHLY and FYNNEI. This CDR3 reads CASSDRGSYGYTF. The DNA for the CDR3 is TGTGCCAGCAGTGATAGAGGGTCCTATGGCTACACCTTC.

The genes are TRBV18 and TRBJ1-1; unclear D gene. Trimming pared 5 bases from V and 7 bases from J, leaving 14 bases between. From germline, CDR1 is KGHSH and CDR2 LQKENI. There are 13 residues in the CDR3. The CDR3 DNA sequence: TGTGCCAGCTCATCCGTGACATTCGATGAAGCTTTCTTT. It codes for CASSSVTFDEAFF.

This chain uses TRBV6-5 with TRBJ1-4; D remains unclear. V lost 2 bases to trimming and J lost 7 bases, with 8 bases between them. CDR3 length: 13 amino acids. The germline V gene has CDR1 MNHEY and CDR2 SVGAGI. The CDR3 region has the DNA TGTGCCAGCAGTTACGCGTCGGGTGAAAAACTGTTTTTT. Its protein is CASSYASGEKLFF.

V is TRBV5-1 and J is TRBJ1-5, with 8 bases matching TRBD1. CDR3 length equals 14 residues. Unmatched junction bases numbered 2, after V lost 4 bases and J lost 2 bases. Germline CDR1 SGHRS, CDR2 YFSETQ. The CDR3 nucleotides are TGCGCCAGCAGCGAGACAGGGGGCAATCAGCCCCAGCATTTT. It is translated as CASSETGGNQPQHF.

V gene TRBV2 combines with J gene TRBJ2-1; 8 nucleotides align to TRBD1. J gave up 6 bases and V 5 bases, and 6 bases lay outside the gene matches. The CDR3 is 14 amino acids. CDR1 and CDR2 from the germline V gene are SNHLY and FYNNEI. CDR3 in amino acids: CASSPKTGANEQFF. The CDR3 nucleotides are TGTGCCAGCAGTCCTAAGACAGGGGCCAATGAGCAGTTCTTC.

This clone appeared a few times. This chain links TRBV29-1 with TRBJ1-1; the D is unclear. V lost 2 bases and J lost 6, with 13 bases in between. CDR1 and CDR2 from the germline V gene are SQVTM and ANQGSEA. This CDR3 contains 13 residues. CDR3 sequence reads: CSVERRIDAEAFF. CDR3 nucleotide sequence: TGCAGCGTTGAAAGGCGGATTGACGCTGAAGCTTTCTTT.

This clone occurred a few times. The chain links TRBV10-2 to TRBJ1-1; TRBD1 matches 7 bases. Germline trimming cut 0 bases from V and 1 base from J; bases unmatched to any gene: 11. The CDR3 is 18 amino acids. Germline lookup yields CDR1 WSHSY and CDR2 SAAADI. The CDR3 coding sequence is TGCGCCAGCAGTGAGTCGGTTAGCAGGGGGAAGCGGAACACTGAAGCTTTCTTT. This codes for CASSESVSRGKRNTEAFF.

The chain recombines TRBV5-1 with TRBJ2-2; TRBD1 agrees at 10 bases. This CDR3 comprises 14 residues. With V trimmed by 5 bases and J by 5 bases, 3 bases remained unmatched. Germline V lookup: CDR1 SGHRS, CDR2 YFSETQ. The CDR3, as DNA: TGCGCCAGCAGACGGACAGGGGGGACCGGGGAGCTGTTTTTT. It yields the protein CASRRTGGTGELFF.

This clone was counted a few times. CDR3 in amino acids: CASSPTGQVNEQFF. DNA for the CDR3: TGCGCCAGCAGCCCGACGGGACAGGTAAATGAGCAGTTCTTC. This chain uses TRBV5-1 with TRBJ2-1; 8 bases match TRBD1. The germline V gene has CDR1 SGHRS and CDR2 YFSETQ. V was clipped by 4 bases and J by 7 bases; unmatched bases: 7. CDR3 length equals 14 residues.

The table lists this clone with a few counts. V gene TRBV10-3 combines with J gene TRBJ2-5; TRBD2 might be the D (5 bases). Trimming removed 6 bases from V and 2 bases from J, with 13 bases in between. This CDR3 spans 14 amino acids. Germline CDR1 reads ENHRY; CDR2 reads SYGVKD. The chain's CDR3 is CAISASGSQETQYF. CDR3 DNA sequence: TGTGCCATCAGCGCCTCGGGGTCACAAGAGACCCAGTACTTC.

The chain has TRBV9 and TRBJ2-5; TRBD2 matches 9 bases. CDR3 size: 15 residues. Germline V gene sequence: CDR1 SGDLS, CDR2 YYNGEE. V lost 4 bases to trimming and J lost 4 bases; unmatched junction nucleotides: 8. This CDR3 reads CASSSGGGAAETQYF. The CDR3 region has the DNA TGTGCCAGCAGCTCAGGCGGGGGGGCGGCAGAGACCCAGTACTTC.

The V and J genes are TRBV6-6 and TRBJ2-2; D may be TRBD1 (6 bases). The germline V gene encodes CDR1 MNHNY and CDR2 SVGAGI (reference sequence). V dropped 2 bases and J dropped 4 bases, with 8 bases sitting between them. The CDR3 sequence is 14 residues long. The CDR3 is CASSYGGSTGELFF. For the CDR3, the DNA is TGTGCCAGCAGTTACGGGGGCTCCACCGGGGAGCTGTTTTTT.

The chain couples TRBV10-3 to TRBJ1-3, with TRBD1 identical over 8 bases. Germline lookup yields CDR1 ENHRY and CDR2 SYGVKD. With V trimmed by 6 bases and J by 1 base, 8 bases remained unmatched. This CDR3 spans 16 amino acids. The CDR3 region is CAIRDPGQVSGNTIYF. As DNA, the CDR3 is TGTGCCATCAGGGACCCGGGACAGGTGTCTGGAAACACCATATATTTT.

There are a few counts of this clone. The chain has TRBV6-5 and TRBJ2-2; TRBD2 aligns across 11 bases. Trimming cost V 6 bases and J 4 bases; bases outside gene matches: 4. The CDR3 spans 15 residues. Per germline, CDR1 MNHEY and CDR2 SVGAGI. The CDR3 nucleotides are TGTGCCAGCAGAACTAGCGGGGGCCTCACCGGGGAGCTGTTTTTT. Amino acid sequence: CASRTSGGLTGELFF.

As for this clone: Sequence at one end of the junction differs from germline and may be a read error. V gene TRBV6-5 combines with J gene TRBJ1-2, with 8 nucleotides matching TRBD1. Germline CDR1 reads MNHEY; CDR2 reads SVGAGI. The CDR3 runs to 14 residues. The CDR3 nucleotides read TGTGCCAGCAGGTCGGGACAGGAAACTTATGGCCACACCTTT. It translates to CASRSGQETYGHTF.

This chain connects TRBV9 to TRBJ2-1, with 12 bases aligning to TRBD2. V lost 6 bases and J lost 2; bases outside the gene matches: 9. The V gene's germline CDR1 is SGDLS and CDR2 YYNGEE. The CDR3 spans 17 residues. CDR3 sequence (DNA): TGTGCCAGCACCCCGACTAGCGGGGGCCACCCCTACAATGAGCAGTTCTTC. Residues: CASTPTSGGHPYNEQFF.

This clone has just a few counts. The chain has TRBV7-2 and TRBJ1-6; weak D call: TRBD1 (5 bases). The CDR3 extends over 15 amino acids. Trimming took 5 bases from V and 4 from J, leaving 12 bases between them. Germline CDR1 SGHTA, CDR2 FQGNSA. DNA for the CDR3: TGTGCCAGCAGCACCCGACAGAGATATAATTCACCCCTCCACTTT. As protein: CASSTRQRYNSPLHF.